A selection of T cell receptor beta chains follows, all from one sample in a study of technical replicates of blood from a few donors. Data came from immunoSEQ multiplex PCR; TCRdb stores just in-frame clones and leaves some out. The data hold more than 90,000 clones, with more than 90% observed a single time. Sequencing was done on a sample of T cells isolated from PBMCs. The receptors originated from a human donor in good health. Each CDR3 is given with its conserved first and last residue. D genes are given only for firm matches.

d_call v_call cdr3_aa
NA TRBV19 CASSLNRNTEAFF
NA TRBV2 CASSVGGTNEKLFF
TRBD1 TRBV19 CASSSGQGNNEQFF
TRBD1 TRBV19 CASARNGQGPWGTEAFF
TRBD1 TRBV5-1 CASRGVTGGDEQYF
NA TRBV5-1 CASSPARGGQATNEKLFF
TRBD1 TRBV30 CAFSTGRIAGGNQPQHF
TRBD1 TRBV13 CASSSTGTGNYGYTF
TRBD1 TRBV4-1 CASSQDPGQGVRNEQFF
TRBD1 TRBV28 CASSLSGQGSYEQYF